Below are 18 T cell receptor beta chains sequenced from a single sample in a study of read filtering for tumor transcriptome and immune sequencing. From about 0.4 ug of RNA, a library with molecular barcoded alpha/delta and beta/gamma adaptors was made. In TCRdb, the reads were re-called with MiXCR into one record per CDR3 protein. The sample shows over 7,500 distinct CDR3 sequences, about 15% of them seen only once. What was sequenced was a population of CD138-negative cells sorted from bone marrow. The receptor set was obtained from a donor aged 40 or over with multiple myeloma.

Of note for this clonotype: A read error may be the cause here, since a much bigger clone is one base away. The chain combines TRBV6-1 with TRBJ2-7; 10 bases are shared with TRBD2. CDR1 is MNHNS, CDR2 SASEGT, per germline. The CDR3 is 15 amino acids. Trimming took 1 base from V and 0 from J; bases not matched to a gene: 0. The CDR3 reads CASSEGTSGSYEQYF. In nucleotides, the CDR3 is TGTGCCAGCAGTGAAGGGACTAGCGGCTCCTACGAGCAGTACTTC.

This clonotype came up many times. It may be a read error: a sequence one base away is much more abundant. The genes are TRBV20-1 and TRBJ1-4; D call uncertain. The CDR3 length is 11 residues. The germline V gene encodes CDR1 DFQATT and CDR2 SNEGSKA (reference sequence). The CDR3 coding sequence is TGCAGTGCTAGAGATGGTGAAAAACTGTGTTTT. Its translation: CSARDGEKLCF.

In its sample, this clonotype was seen many times. The chain joins TRBV30 to TRBJ1-6; a weak D match, TRBD1 (5 bases). V gave up 3 bases and J gave up 11 bases, with 20 bases separating them. The CDR3 is 15 residues long. CDR1 and CDR2 (germline): GTSNPN, SVGIG (reference sequence). CDR3 DNA: TGTGCCTGGAGCCGAAGGGAACGGGACGGGCCACCCCTCCACTTT. Its translation is CAWSRRERDGPPLHF.

As to this clonotype: This likely stems from a read error, as it lies one base from a far larger clone. V gene TRBV7-9 combines with J gene TRBJ2-7; 12 bases match TRBD2. The germline gives CDR1 SEHNR, CDR2 FQNEAQ (reference sequence). The V segment lost 3 bases and the J segment 7 bases; nucleotides outside the gene matches: 7. The CDR3 has 15 amino acids. CDR3 sequence: CASSFPTSGSDEQYF. Written as DNA, the CDR3 is TGTGCCAGCAGCTTCCCGACTAGCGGGAGCGATGAGCAGTACTTC.

Concerning this clonotype itself: Lacking the conserved final phenylalanine or tryptophan, this CDR3 likely reflects a read error. The chain links TRBV11-3 to TRBJ2-1; D possibly corresponds to TRBD2 (6 bases). The CDR3 sequence is 14 residues long. CDR1 and CDR2 (germline): SGHNT, YENEEA. CDR3 nucleotides: TGTGCCAGCAGCTTTGGCGGGACCCCCAATGTGCAGTTCCTC. This sequence encodes CASSFGGTPNVQFL.

Only a few counts were recorded for this clonotype. One junction end disagrees with the germline gene, perhaps due to a read error. In DNA, the CDR3 is TGTGCCCGCAGTTATAGTGCGGCCGATGAGCAGCTCTTC. Its protein product is CARSYSAADEQLF. The chain combines TRBV6-5 with TRBJ2-1, with D uncertain. The CDR3 is 13 residues long. Looked up from germline, CDR1 is MNHEY and CDR2 is SVGAGI.

Only a few counts were recorded for this clonotype. V is TRBV5-1 and J is TRBJ2-2; 15 bases align to TRBD2. CDR1 and CDR2 (germline): SGHRS, YFSETQ. CDR3 size: 18 residues. J gave up 8 bases and V 4 bases, and 12 bases lay outside the gene matches. CDR3 DNA: TGCGCCAGCAGCCGGACTAGCGGGGGGGCAATCCCCCATGGGGAGCTGTTTTTT. Its translation: CASSRTSGGAIPHGELFF.

This clonotype was seen at least ten times. The chain uses TRBV7-2 and TRBJ2-3; D is possibly TRBD1 or TRBD2 (6 bases each). Looked up from germline, CDR1 is SGHTA and CDR2 is FQGNSA. CDR3 length equals 14 residues. Trimming left V 5 bases short and J 4 bases short, with 13 bases between. This chain's CDR3 is CASSPHGGPDTQYF. For the CDR3, the DNA is TGTGCCAGCAGCCCACACGGGGGCCCAGATACGCAGTATTTT. The full variable domain, completed using reference TRBV7-2 and TRBJ2-3, is GAGVSQSPSNKVTEKGKDVELRCDPISGHTALYWYRQSLGQGLEFLIYFQGNSAPDKSGLPSDRFSAERTGGSVSTLTIQRTQQEDSAVYLCASSPHGGPDTQYFGPGTRLTVL.

The table lists this clonotype with many counts. The chain links TRBV5-1 to TRBJ1-5, with 9 bases fitting TRBD1. This CDR3 comprises 15 residues. With 4 bases clipped from V and 7 bases from J, the junction kept 9 bases outside the gene matches. CDR1 and CDR2 from the germline V gene are SGHRS and YFSETQ. The CDR3 coding sequence is TGCGCCAGCAGCCCAACGGGACAGGGCCAGCAGCCCCAGCATTTT. This translates into CASSPTGQGQQPQHF.

This clonotype came up a few times. A much larger clonotype is one base distant, so this may be a read error. The V and J genes are TRBV5-6 and TRBJ2-5; 7 nucleotides match TRBD2. Germline CDR1 SGHDT, CDR2 YYEEEE. The CDR3 is made up of 17 amino acids. CDR3 region: CASSLARDWDYQEAQYF. CDR3 DNA sequence: TGTGCCAGCAGCTTGGCGAGGGATTGGGACTATCAAGAGGCCCAGTACTTC.

Comment on this clonotype: Given a far larger clone just one base away, this is likely a sequencing read error. Because it lacks the conserved phenylalanine or tryptophan at the end, this CDR3 is likely a read error. V gene TRBV6-1 combines with J gene TRBJ2-1; the D gene is possibly TRBD1 (5 bases). Germline V gene data show CDR1 as MNHNS and CDR2 as SASEGT. The CDR3 runs 13 residues. Trimming removed 5 bases at V and 8 bases at J, with 13 bases between. The CDR3 here is CASSYSGADEQFC. CDR3 sequence (DNA): TGTGCCAGCAGTTATAGTGGGGCCGATGAGCAGTTCTGC.

This clonotype is classed as medium-sized. The CDR3 DNA is TGTGCCAGCAGCTTGGACGGCCGTACTGAGCAGTTCTTC. Protein sequence: CASSLDGRTEQFF. The chain links TRBV5-5 to TRBJ2-1; the D is unclear. Trimming pared 0 bases from V and 9 bases from J, leaving 10 bases between. Germline-derived CDR1 and CDR2 are SGHKS and YYEKEE (reference sequence). This CDR3 spans 13 amino acids. Complete variable domain (other parts from reference TRBV5-5 and TRBJ2-1): DAGVTQSPTHLIKTRGQQVTLRCSPISGHKSVSWYQQVLGQGPQFIFQYYEKEERGRGNFPDRFSARQFPNYSSELNVNALLLGDSALYLCASSLDGRTEQFFGPGTRLTVL.

This clonotype was observed a few times. This may arise from a read error, as a much more abundant clone is one base away. The conserved closing phenylalanine or tryptophan is absent in this CDR3, likely reflecting a read error. The V call is TRBV20-1, the J call TRBJ1-2; the D is unclear. V dropped 3 bases and J dropped 6 bases, with 5 bases sitting between them. From germline, CDR1 is DFQATT and CDR2 SNEGSKA (reference sequence). The CDR3 runs to 10 residues. CDR3 in amino acids: CSASPDGYTL. The CDR3 region has the DNA TGCAGTGCTAGCCCGGATGGCTACACCCTC.

This clonotype has at least ten counts. The chain employs TRBV20-1 and TRBJ2-3, with TRBD1 identical over 7 bases. Trimming took 6 bases from V and 2 from J; bases not matched to a gene: 17. Germline loops: CDR1 DFQATT, CDR2 SNEGSKA (reference sequence). The CDR3 extends over 17 amino acids. The CDR3 loop reads CSAPYPLTGSDTDTQYF. CDR3 in DNA: TGCAGTGCGCCCTACCCCCTGACAGGGAGCGACACAGATACGCAGTATTTT.

This clonotype occurred many times. This chain joins TRBV4-1 and TRBJ2-2, with TRBD2 identical over 9 bases. The CDR3 contains 18 residues. The V gene's germline CDR1 is MGHRA and CDR2 YSYEKL. Trimming cost V 5 bases and J 1 base; bases outside gene matches: 11. As DNA, the CDR3 is TGCGCCAGCAGCGGGCTCCTGACTAGCGGACAGAACACCGGGGAGCTGTTTTTT. This gives the protein CASSGLLTSGQNTGELFF.

This clonotype rates as large. The chain combines TRBV11-2 with TRBJ2-7, with 7 bases matching TRBD1. This CDR3 is built from 14 residues. The V and J ends lost 5 bases and 3 bases, in that order; junction bases with no gene match: 7. Germline values: CDR1 SGHAT, CDR2 FQNNGV. The CDR3 loop reads CASSPLWDSYEQYF. The CDR3 coding sequence is TGTGCCAGCAGCCCCCTCTGGGACAGCTACGAGCAGTACTTC. The full variable domain, its missing parts supplied by reference TRBV11-2 and TRBJ2-7, is EAGVAQSPRYKIIEKRQSVAFWCNPISGHATLYWYQQILGQGPKLLIQFQNNGVVDDSQLPKDRFSAERLKGVDSTLKIQPAKLEDSAVYLCASSPLWDSYEQYFGPGTRLTVT.

This clonotype occurred a few times. The chain joins TRBV20-1 to TRBJ2-2; D possibly corresponds to TRBD1 (6 bases). The CDR3 has 13 residues. V was clipped by 5 bases and J by 4 bases, with 11 bases between them. Germline CDR1 DFQATT, CDR2 SNEGSKA (reference sequence). The CDR3 spells CSAQGLGTGELFF. DNA of the CDR3: TGCAGTGCTCAGGGGTTAGGCACCGGGGAGCTGTTTTTT.

Judged by abundance, this clonotype is medium-sized. The chain employs TRBV14 and TRBJ2-1; 11 bases are shared with TRBD2. J gave up 4 bases and V 1 base, and 0 bases lay outside the gene matches. CDR3 length: 15 residues. CDR1 SGHDN and CDR2 FVKESK come from the germline V gene. CDR3: CASSQVAGGYNEQFF. The CDR3 DNA reads TGTGCCAGCAGCCAAGTAGCGGGAGGGTACAATGAGCAGTTCTTC.